The rows below give T cell receptor beta chains drawn from one sample of a study of cytomegalovirus exposure and HLA in healthy donors. Clones were sequenced by immunoSEQ multiplex PCR, and TCRdb holds only the in-frame ones, with some missing. The sample records about 150,000 clones, approximately 88% being singletons. The sample was PBMCs. The receptors were gathered from a young woman in good health and CMV-seronegative. Both conserved end residues are trimmed from each CDR3. Each record gives: J gene, V gene, CDR3 protein.

TRBJ1-1,TRBV12-5,ASGIGQGAIMNTEAF
TRBJ1-1,TRBV19,ASSAPLPGNTEAF
TRBJ2-7,TRBV13,ASSIGQGSYEQY
TRBJ1-1,TRBV7-2,ASSLVGTGKYMNTEAF
TRBJ2-6,TRBV28,ASSLPYLGRRGANVLT
TRBJ1-6,TRBV28,ASKRARAFNNSPLH
TRBJ1-2,TRBV5-1,ASSLTGGNYGYT
TRBJ2-1,TRBV7-9,ASSYKIAGGRNEQF
TRBJ1-5,TRBV28,ASSFGGNQPQH
TRBJ1-6,TRBV19,ASRGRAGANSPNSPLH
TRBJ1-1,TRBV19,ASTSRVPNTEAF
TRBJ1-5,TRBV6-5,ASSERQGQPQH
TRBJ1-6,TRBV5-5,ASREAKNSPLH
TRBJ2-1,TRBV30,AWSKRGPNEQF
TRBJ1-2,TRBV5-1,ASRPPEGYGYT
TRBJ2-1,TRBV5-6,ASSLVGGLAGGPDEQF
TRBJ1-1,TRBV18,ASSTRDSTEAF
TRBJ1-5,TRBV27,ASSLQGTRDQPQH
TRBJ1-2,TRBV5-1,ASSLQGAEADGYT
TRBJ2-3,TRBV5-4,ASSLQSGSHTDTQY
TRBJ2-2,TRBV4-2,ASSQTGTGGGELF
TRBJ2-7,TRBV11-3,ASSPMTGGRYEQY
TRBJ2-2,TRBV5-4,ASKFGGGLGELF
TRBJ2-2,TRBV27,ASSPHWGTANTGELF
TRBJ2-7,TRBV7-9,SSSLSGRGLAGAEQY
TRBJ1-1,TRBV15,ATSSGVRPEAF
TRBJ1-1,TRBV5-1,ASSPDMTGSTEAF
TRBJ1-2,TRBV6-1,ASSEARGDYT
TRBJ2-7,TRBV4-1,ASSQSGGTYEQY
TRBJ1-2,TRBV13,ASSPRQGALYGYT
TRBJ2-1,TRBV28,ASSSPTSGGAYEQF
TRBJ2-1,TRBV29-1,SVAYGQGYSGSYEQF
TRBJ1-5,TRBV27,ASSLQAGVQPQH
TRBJ1-1,TRBV6-5,ASSWGGRGAF
TRBJ2-2,TRBV28,ASSFGGTGISGELF
TRBJ1-3,TRBV5-1,ASSSRSGDYSGNTIY
TRBJ2-3,TRBV5-1,ASTEGGISTDTQY
TRBJ2-7,TRBV7-3,ASSLTSSYEQY
TRBJ2-1,TRBV5-1,ASSPRNGGPEQF
TRBJ1-6,TRBV5-1,ASSWDLGQFSPLH
TRBJ2-1,TRBV2,ASSPTRDEQF
TRBJ1-1,TRBV5-6,ASSLTMWDSNTEAF
TRBJ1-2,TRBV19,ASSESGSYGYT
TRBJ2-1,TRBV30,AWTPGLAGGEQF
TRBJ2-7,TRBV27,ASSFRQGSYEQY
TRBJ1-5,TRBV19,ASSILVRGNQPQH
TRBJ2-2,TRBV30,AWAGTLNTGELF
TRBJ2-5,TRBV28,ASRGSVTQY
TRBJ2-1,TRBV6-4,ASSEEAGVYNEQF
TRBJ2-7,TRBV11-2,ASSLVTGITHEQY
TRBJ1-6,TRBV19,ASSTTDRRNSPLH
TRBJ1-2,TRBV18,ASSEGQGAYGYT
TRBJ2-7,TRBV13,ASSEGHTKGKQY
TRBJ1-4,TRBV28,ASSSIAQGSHNEKLF
TRBJ1-1,TRBV7-8,ASSTRQGGSGEAF